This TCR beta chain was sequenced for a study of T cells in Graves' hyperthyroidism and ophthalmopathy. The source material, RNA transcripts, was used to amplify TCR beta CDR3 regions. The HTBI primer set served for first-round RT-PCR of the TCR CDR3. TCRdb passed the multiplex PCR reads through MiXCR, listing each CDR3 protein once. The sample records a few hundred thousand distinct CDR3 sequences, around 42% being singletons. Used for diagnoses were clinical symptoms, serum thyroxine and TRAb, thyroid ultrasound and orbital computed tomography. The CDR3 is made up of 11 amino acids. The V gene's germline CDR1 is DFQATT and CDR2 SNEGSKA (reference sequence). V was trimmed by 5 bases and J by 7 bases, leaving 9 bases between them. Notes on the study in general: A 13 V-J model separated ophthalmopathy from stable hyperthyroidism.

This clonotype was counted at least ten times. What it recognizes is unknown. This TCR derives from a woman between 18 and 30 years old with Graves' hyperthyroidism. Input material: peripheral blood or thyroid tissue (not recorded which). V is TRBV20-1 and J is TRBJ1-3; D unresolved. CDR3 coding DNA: TGCAGTGCTCGAGGGCCGAACACCATATATTTT. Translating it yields CSARGPNTIYF.